The rows below give T cell receptor beta chains drawn from one sample of a study of OX40 agonist ivuxolimab in advanced cancers. Repertoires were generated with immunoSEQ multiplex PCR, while TCRdb's copy carries only in-frame clones and drops some. The sample shows fewer than 55,000 clones, 65% to 85% of them seen only once. The sample consisted of CD4+ or CD8+ T cells sorted from blood, taken in a trial of the OX40 agonist ivuxolimab. These receptor sequences come from an adult with an advanced solid tumor such as melanoma, head and neck, liver or kidney cancer. Both conserved end residues are part of each CDR3. Fields, in order: D gene, V gene, J gene, clone size, CDR3 protein, CDR3 DNA. A D gene is named only where the DNA matches it firmly. Not every row has a clone size; where given, it reads once, few, many or a size class.

-	TRBV19	TRBJ2-1	-	CASSMGVEQFF	TGTGCCAGTAGTATGGGGGTTGAGCAGTTCTTC
TRBD1	TRBV19	TRBJ2-7	-	CAGQGVGYEQYF	TGTGCCGGCCAGGGGGTAGGCTACGAGCAGTACTTC
TRBD2	TRBV15	TRBJ2-7	-	CATSNLAGVYEQYF	TGCGCCACCAGCAATCTAGCGGGAGTGTACGAGCAGTACTTC
-	TRBV9	TRBJ2-5	-	CASSVGRAWGETQYF	TGTGCCAGCAGCGTAGGCCGGGCTTGGGGGGAGACCCAGTACTTC
-	TRBV4-1	TRBJ2-3	-	CASDRDWGSDTQYF	TGCGCCAGCGACCGGGACTGGGGCTCAGATACGCAGTATTTT
TRBD1	TRBV28	TRBJ1-2	-	CASSLSHGQGNYGYTF	TGTGCCAGCAGTTTAAGCCACGGACAGGGTAACTATGGCTACACCTTC
TRBD1	TRBV4-2	TRBJ1-5	-	CASSPMYRGQGNQPQHF	TGTGCCAGCAGCCCAATGTACAGGGGGCAAGGCAATCAGCCCCAGCATTTT
TRBD1	TRBV29-1	TRBJ1-2	once	CSVEVRATGWFDYGYTF	TGCAGCGTTGAAGTCAGGGCGACAGGGTGGTTCGACTATGGCTACACCTTC
TRBD1	TRBV9	TRBJ2-7	-	CASSETGQGVGDHF	TGTGCCAGCAGCGAGACCGGACAGGGGGTTGGCGACCACTTC
TRBD1	TRBV7-9	TRBJ2-7	-	CASSTRTGGYEQYF	TGTGCCAGCAGCACTCGGACAGGGGGCTACGAGCAGTACTTC
TRBD1	TRBV18	TRBJ1-5	-	CASSPGGQGNQPQHF	TGTGCCAGCTCACCTGGGGGACAGGGAAATCAGCCCCAGCATTTT
-	TRBV7-6	TRBJ2-1	few	CASSLRNNEQFF	TGTGCCAGCAGCTTGAGGAACAATGAGCAGTTCTTC
TRBD1	TRBV4-1	TRBJ2-1	-	CASSQGSGGYNEQFF	TGCGCCAGCAGCCAAGGCTCAGGGGGCTACAATGAGCAGTTCTTC
-	TRBV19	TRBJ2-2	few	CASSTAIGELFF	TGTGCCAGTAGTACGGCAATCGGGGAGCTGTTTTTT
-	TRBV6-1	TRBJ2-2	-	CASEGGDTGELFF	TGTGCCAGCGAGGGGGGAGACACCGGGGAGCTGTTTTTT
TRBD2	TRBV7-2	TRBJ2-3	-	CASSWSGRPGTDTQYF	TGTGCCAGCAGCTGGAGCGGGAGGCCGGGCACAGATACGCAGTATTTT
TRBD1	TRBV10-3	TRBJ2-3	-	CAITSTGVDTQYF	TGTGCCATCACCTCGACAGGGGTAGATACGCAGTATTTT
-	TRBV18	TRBJ1-2	once	CASSPVSPGVGGYTF	TGTGCCAGCTCACCAGTCTCTCCGGGGGTCGGTGGCTACACCTTC
TRBD2	TRBV19	TRBJ2-7	-	CASSKTSEDYEQYF	TGTGCCAGTAGTAAGACTAGCGAGGACTACGAGCAGTACTTC
-	TRBV4-3	TRBJ1-2	-	CASSQSAGIGYTF	TGCGCCAGCAGCCAGAGTGCAGGGATTGGCTACACCTTC
-	TRBV19	TRBJ2-6	-	CASGDTVDSGANVLTF	TGTGCCAGTGGGGACACGGTGGACTCTGGGGCCAACGTCCTGACTTTC
-	TRBV27	TRBJ2-7	-	CASSLFFGSYEQYF	TGTGCCAGCAGTTTATTTTTCGGGTCCTACGAGCAGTACTTC
-	TRBV4-1	TRBJ2-3	-	CASSQAGSTDTQYF	TGCGCCAGCAGCCAAGCGGGGAGCACAGATACGCAGTATTTT
TRBD1	TRBV6-6	TRBJ1-1	-	CASGGTVMNTEAFF	TGTGCCAGCGGGGGGACAGTGATGAACACTGAAGCTTTCTTT
TRBD2	TRBV9	TRBJ2-7	-	CASSVESSGSYEQYF	TGTGCCAGCAGCGTAGAGTCTAGCGGGTCCTACGAGCAGTACTTC
TRBD1	TRBV7-9	TRBJ2-1	-	CASSLSGQGLLNEQFF	TGTGCCAGCAGCCTTAGCGGACAGGGGCTACTCAATGAGCAGTTCTTC
-	TRBV4-3	TRBJ2-7	-	CASSQGVGPNEQYF	TGCGCCAGCAGCCAAGGGGTGGGGCCTAACGAGCAGTACTTC
-	TRBV10-3	TRBJ1-1	-	CAISEESVSTEAFF	TGTGCCATCAGTGAGGAATCAGTTTCGACTGAAGCTTTCTTT
-	TRBV27	TRBJ2-3	-	CASSSTQTGYSTDTQYF	TGTGCCAGCAGCTCGACCCAGACAGGTTATAGCACAGATACGCAGTATTTT
TRBD1	TRBV6-5	TRBJ2-1	-	CASSYTDRASHEQFF	TGTGCCAGCAGTTACACGGACAGGGCAAGTCATGAGCAGTTCTTC
-	TRBV7-9	TRBJ2-3	-	CASSSSGDTQYF	TGTGCCAGCAGCTCCTCGGGAGATACGCAGTATTTT
TRBD2	TRBV11-3	TRBJ2-7	-	CASSDRGLAEISYEQYF	TGTGCCAGCAGCGACCGCGGACTAGCGGAGATCTCCTACGAGCAGTACTTC
TRBD2	TRBV5-1	TRBJ2-2	-	CASSLALAGSGELFF	TGCGCCAGCAGCTTGGCCCTAGCGGGGTCCGGGGAGCTGTTTTTT